This entry is about one TCR beta chain. This record comes from a study of OX40 agonist ivuxolimab in advanced cancers. This table comes from immunoSEQ multiplex PCR, and its TCRdb copy is limited to in-frame clones, with some not included. In the table there are approximately 73,000 clones, roughly nine tenths of which are singletons. CDR3 length: 15 amino acids. The V and J ends lost 1 base and 3 bases respectively, with 10 bases between them. CDR1 and CDR2 from the germline V gene are MNHNS and SASEGT. V is TRBV6-1 and J is TRBJ2-1, with D uncertain. The input for sequencing was CD4+ or CD8+ T cells sorted from blood, taken in a trial of the OX40 agonist ivuxolimab. The receptor comes from an adult with an advanced solid tumor such as melanoma, head and neck, liver or kidney cancer. The CDR3 spells CASSEGGGRYNEQFF. As DNA, the CDR3 is TGTGCCAGCAGTGAAGGGGGTGGCCGCTACAATGAGCAGTTCTTC.